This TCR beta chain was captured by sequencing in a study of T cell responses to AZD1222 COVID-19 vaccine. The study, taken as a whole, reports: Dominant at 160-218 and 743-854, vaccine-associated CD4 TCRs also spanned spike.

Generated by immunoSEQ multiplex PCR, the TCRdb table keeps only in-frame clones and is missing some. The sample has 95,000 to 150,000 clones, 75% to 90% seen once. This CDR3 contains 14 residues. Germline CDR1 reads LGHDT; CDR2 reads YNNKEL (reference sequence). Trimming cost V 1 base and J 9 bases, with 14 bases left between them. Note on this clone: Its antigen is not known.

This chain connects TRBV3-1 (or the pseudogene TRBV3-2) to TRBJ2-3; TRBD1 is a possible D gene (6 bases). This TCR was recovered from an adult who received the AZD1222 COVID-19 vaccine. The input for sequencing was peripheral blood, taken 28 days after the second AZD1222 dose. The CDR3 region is CASSQAAAQGTQYF. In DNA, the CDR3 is TGTGCCAGCAGCCAAGCGGCGGCCCAGGGGACGCAGTATTTT.